Only one count was recorded for the clone carrying this T cell receptor beta chain. The antigen remains undetermined. This sample was taken from a study of T-cell memory formation after mild COVID-19. The study's findings and limits: CD4/CD8 balance characterized clones contracting day 15 to 85, and CD4+ skew characterized later expanders.

5'RACE primed at constant segments yielded TCR alpha and TCR beta cDNA libraries bearing sample barcodes and UMIs. TCRdb reanalysed the 5' RACE reads using MiXCR and keeps one entry per CDR3 protein. The data contain around 320,000 distinct CDR3 sequences, 13% to 15% of them seen just once; the ten biggest clones take up under 25%. CDR1 and CDR2 from the germline V gene are SNHLY and FYNNEI. V gave up 4 bases and J gave up 6 bases; unmatched junction bases: 8. The CDR3 is 14 residues long. What was sequenced was PBMCs or a T cell subset sorted from them (not recorded which). This rearrangement joins TRBV2 to TRBJ1-1, with 7 nucleotides matching TRBD1. The sequence was collected from a young man who had mild COVID-19 (a few samples of this study predate the infection). Cell type and time point are not known. The DNA for the CDR3 is TGTGCCAGCAGTGTGGGTGGCGGACAGGCTGAAGCTTTCTTT. Protein sequence: CASSVGGGQAEAFF. Based on the CDR3 plus reference TRBV2 and TRBJ1-1, the full variable domain is EPEVTQTPSHQVTQMGQEVILRCVPISNHLYFYWYRQILGQKVEFLVSFYNNEISEKSEIFDDQFSVERPDGSNFTLKIRSTKLEDSAMYFCASSVGGGQAEAFFGQGTRLTVV.